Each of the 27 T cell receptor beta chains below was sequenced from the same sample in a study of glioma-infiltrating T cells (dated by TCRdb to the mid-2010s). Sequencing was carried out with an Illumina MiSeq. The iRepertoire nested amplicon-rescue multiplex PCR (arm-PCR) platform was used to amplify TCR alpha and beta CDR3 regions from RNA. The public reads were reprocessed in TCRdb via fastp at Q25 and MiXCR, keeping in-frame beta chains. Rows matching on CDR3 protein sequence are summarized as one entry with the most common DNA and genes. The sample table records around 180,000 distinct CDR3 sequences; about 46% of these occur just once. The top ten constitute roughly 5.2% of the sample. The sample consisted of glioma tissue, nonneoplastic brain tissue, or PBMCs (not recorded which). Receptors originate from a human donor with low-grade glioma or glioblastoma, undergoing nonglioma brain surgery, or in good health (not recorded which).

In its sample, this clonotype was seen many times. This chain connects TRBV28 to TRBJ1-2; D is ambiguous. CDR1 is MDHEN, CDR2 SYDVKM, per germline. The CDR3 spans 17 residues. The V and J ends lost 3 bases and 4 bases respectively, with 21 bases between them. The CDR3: CASSLQLSRAEGYGYTF. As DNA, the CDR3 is TGTGCCAGCAGTTTGCAATTGAGTAGGGCCGAGGGCTATGGCTACACCTTC.

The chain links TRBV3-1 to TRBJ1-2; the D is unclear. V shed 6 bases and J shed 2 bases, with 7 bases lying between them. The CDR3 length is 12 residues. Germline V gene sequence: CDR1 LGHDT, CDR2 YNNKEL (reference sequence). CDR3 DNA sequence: TGTGCCAGCAGGGCAACGAACTATGGCTACACCTTC. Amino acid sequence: CASRATNYGYTF.

For the CDR3, the DNA is TGTGCCAGCAATAGCGTAGCTCTTCGTGGAGGGGATAGCAATCAGCCCCAGCATTTT. Its protein is CASNSVALRGGDSNQPQHF. V and J are TRBV2 and TRBJ1-5; possibly TRBD1 for D (5 bases). The CDR3 extends over 19 amino acids. Germline CDR1 and CDR2: SNHLY and FYNNEI. The germline V and J ends were trimmed by 7 bases and 0 bases, with 25 bases remaining between them.

The CDR3 region has the DNA TGTGCCAGCATCGGACCTTTGGTACCGGGAGTGACCGGGGCCTACGAGCAGTACTTC. Protein sequence: CASIGPLVPGVTGAYEQYF. This chain joins TRBV6-1 and TRBJ2-7, with D perhaps TRBD2 (6 bases). The CDR3 totals 19 residues. The germline gives CDR1 MNHNS, CDR2 SASEGT. The V gene lost 7 bases and the J gene lost 2 bases, with 30 bases spanning the gap.

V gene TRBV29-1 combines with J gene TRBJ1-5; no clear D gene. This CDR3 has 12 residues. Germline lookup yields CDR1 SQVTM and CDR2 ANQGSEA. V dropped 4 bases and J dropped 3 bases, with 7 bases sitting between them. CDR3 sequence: CSVGGINQPQHF. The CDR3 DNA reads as TGCAGCGTTGGAGGCATCAATCAGCCCCAGCATTTT.

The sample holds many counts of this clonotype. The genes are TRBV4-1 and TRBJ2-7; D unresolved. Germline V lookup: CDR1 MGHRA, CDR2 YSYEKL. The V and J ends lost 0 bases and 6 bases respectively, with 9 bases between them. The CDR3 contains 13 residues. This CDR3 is CASSQEDVREQYF. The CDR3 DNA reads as TGCGCCAGCAGCCAAGAGGACGTTCGCGAGCAGTACTTC.

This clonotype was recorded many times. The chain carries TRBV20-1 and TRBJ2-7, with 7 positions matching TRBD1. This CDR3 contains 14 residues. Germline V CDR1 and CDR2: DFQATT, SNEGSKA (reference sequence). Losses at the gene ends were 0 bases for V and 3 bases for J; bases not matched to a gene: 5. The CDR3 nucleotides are TGCAGTGCTAGAGATCAGGCAGGGGGCTACGAGCAGTACTTC. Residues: CSARDQAGGYEQYF.

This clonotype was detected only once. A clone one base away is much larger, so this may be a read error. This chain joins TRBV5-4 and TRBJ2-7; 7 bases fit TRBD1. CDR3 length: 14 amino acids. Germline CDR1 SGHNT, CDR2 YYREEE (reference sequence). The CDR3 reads CTSSVGQNNYEQYF. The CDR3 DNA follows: TGTACCAGCAGCGTGGGACAGAACAACTACGAGCAGTACTTC.

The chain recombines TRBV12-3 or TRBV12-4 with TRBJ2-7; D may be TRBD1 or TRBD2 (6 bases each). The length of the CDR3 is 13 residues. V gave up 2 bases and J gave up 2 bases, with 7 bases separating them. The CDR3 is CASSLRGPYEQYF. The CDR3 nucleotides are TGTGCCAGCAGTTTACGGGGGCCCTACGAGCAGTACTTC.

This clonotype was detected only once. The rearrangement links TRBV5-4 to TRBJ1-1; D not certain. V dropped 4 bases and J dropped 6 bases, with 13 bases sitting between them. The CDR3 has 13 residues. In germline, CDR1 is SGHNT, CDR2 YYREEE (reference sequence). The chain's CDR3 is CASSRGVGPEAFF. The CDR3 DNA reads TGTGCCAGCAGCCGGGGAGTAGGGCCTGAAGCTTTCTTT.

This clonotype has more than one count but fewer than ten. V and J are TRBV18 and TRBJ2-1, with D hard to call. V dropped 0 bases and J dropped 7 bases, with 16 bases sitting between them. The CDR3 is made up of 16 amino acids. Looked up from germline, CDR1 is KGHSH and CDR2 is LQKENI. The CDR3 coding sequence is TGTGCCAGCTCACCACCGTTAAGTGGGCCAGGTAATGAGCAGTTCTTC. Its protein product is CASSPPLSGPGNEQFF. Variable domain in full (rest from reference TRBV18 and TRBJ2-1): NAGVMQNPRHLVRRRGQEARLRCSPMKGHSHVYWYRQLPEEGLKFMVYLQKENIIDESGMPKERFSAEFPKEGPSILRIQQVVRGDSAAYFCASSPPLSGPGNEQFFGPGTRLTVL.

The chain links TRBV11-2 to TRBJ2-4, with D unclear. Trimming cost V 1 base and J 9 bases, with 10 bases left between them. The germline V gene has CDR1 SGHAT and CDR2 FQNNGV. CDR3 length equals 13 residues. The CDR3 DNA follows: TGTGCCAGCAGCTTAGCCCAGCCTGGCATTCAGTACTTC. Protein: CASSLAQPGIQYF.

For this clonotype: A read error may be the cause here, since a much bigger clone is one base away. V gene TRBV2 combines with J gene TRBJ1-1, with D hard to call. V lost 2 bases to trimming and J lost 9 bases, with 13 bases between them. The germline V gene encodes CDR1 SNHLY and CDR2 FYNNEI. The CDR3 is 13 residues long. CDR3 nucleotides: TGTGCCAGCAGTGAATCCCTCGCGGCGAAAGCTTTCTTT. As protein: CASSESLAAKAFF. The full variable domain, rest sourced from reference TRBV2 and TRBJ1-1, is EPEVTQTPSHQVTQMGQEVILRCVPISNHLYFYWYRQILGQKVEFLVSFYNNEISEKSEIFDDQFSVERPDGSNFTLKIRSTKLEDSAMYFCASSESLAAKAFFGQGTRLTVV.

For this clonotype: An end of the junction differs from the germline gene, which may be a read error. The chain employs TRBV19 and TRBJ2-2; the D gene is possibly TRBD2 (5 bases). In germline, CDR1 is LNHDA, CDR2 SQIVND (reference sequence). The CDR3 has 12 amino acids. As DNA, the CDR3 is TGTGCCAGTAGTATTATCGCCGGGGAGATGTTTTTT. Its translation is CASSIIAGEMFF.

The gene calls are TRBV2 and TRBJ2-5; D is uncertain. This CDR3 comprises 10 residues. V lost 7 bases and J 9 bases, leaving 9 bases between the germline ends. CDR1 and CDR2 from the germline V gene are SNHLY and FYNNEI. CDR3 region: CASNLGSQYF. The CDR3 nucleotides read TGTGCCAGCAACCTTGGGTCCCAGTACTTC.

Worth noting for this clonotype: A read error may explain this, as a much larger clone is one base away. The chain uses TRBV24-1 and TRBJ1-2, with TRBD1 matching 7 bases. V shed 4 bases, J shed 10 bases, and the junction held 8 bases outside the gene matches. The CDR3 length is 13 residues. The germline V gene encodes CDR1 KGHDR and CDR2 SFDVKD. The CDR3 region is CATSDSGQVDYTF. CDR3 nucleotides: TGTGCCACCAGTGACTCTGGACAGGTCGACTACACCTTC.

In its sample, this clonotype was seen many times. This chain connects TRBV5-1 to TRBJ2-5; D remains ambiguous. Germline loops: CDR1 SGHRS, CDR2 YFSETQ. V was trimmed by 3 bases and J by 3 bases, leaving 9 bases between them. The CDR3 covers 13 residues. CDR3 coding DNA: TGCGCCAGCAGCTACAAATACAAAGAGACCCAGTACTTC. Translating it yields CASSYKYKETQYF.

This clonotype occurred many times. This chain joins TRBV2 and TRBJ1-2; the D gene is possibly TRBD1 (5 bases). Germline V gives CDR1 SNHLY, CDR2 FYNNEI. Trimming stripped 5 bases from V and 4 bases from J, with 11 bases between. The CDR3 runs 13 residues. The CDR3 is CASSRDSAYGYTF. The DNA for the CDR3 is TGTGCCAGCAGTCGGGACTCGGCCTATGGCTACACCTTC.

In DNA form, the CDR3 reads TGTGCCAGCAGTGAATTGGAAGGCAATGAGCAGTTCTTC. Translation gives CASSELEGNEQFF. This chain connects TRBV2 to TRBJ2-1; no definite D call. Trimming left V 2 bases short and J 6 bases short, with 8 bases between. The germline gives CDR1 SNHLY, CDR2 FYNNEI. CDR3 length equals 13 residues.

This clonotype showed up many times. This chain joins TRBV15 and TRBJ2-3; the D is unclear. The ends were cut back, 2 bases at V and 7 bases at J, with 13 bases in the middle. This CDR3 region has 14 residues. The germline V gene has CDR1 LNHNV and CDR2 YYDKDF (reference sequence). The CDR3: CATSRNQLANTQYF. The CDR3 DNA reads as TGTGCCACCAGCAGAAATCAGTTGGCGAATACGCAGTATTTT.

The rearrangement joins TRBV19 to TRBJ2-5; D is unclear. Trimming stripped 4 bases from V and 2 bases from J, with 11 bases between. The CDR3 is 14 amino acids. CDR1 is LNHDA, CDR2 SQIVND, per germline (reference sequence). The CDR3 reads CASSTLSFQETQYF. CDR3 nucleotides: TGTGCCAGTAGTACGTTGTCGTTTCAAGAGACCCAGTACTTC.

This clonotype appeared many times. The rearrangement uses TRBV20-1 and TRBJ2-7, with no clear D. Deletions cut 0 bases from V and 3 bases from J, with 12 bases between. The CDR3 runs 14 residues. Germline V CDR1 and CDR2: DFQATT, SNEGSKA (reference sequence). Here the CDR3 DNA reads TGCAGTGCTAGAGATTTAAGTAGGTTCTACGAGCAGTACTTC. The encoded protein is CSARDLSRFYEQYF.

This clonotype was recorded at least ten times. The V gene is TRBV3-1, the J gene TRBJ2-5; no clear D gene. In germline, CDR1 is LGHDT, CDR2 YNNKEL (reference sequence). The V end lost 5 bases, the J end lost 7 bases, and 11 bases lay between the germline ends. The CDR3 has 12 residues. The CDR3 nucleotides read TGTGCCAGCAGCTTCCCCGCCGGGACCCAGTACTTC. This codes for CASSFPAGTQYF.

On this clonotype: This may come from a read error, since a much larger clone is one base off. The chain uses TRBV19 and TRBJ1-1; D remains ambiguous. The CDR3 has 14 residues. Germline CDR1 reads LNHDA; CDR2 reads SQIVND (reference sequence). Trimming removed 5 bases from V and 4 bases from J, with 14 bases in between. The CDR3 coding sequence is TGTGCCAGTAGTCCCACAGTTATGAGCACTGAAGCTTTCTTT. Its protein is CASSPTVMSTEAFF.

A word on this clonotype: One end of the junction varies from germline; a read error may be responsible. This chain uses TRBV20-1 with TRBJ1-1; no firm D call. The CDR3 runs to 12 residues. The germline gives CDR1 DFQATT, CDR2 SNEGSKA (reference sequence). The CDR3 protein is CSARGSNTEAFF. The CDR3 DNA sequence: TGCAGTGCGAGAGGGAGCAACACTGAAGCTTTCTTT.

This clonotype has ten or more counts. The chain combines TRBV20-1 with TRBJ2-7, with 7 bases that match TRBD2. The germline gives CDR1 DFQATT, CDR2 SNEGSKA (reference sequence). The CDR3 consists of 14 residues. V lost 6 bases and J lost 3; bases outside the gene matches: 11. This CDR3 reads CSAGGRLEGYEQYF. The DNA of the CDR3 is TGCAGTGCCGGGGGGAGGTTAGAGGGCTACGAGCAGTACTTC.

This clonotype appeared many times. The CDR3 DNA reads TGCAGTGCTAGCAAGGCCCCGGCGAGCGGGTGGGGGGATGAGCAGTTCTTC. Protein product: CSASKAPASGWGDEQFF. The chain uses TRBV20-1 and TRBJ2-1; TRBD2 is a possible D gene (6 bases). V gave up 3 bases and J gave up 8 bases, with 26 bases separating them. The length of the CDR3 is 17 residues. Looked up from germline, CDR1 is DFQATT and CDR2 is SNEGSKA (reference sequence).